This T cell receptor beta chain was documented in a study of T cells in Graves' hyperthyroidism and ophthalmopathy. The CDR3 spans 15 residues. V was cut by 0 bases and J by 8 bases, with 13 bases left in between. CDR1 is SGHTA, CDR2 FQGNSA, per germline. A patient was excluded if there was uncontrolled infection, other autoimmune disease, pregnancy or lactation. Study conclusions and caveats: The majority of expanded thyroid clonotypes above 0.001 also appeared in blood. Ophthalmopathy was predicted by the model a median of approximately 6 months ahead of onset.

This clonotype was seen a few times. Its antigen is unidentified. The TCR beta CDR3 regions underwent amplification using RNA transcripts as the source. The HTBI primer set drove a first-round RT-PCR of the TCR CDR3. TCRdb independently ran MiXCR on the multiplex PCR reads; one entry per CDR3 protein. The sample carries a few hundred thousand distinct CDR3 sequences, around 16% recorded once. The chain recombines TRBV7-2 with TRBJ1-4; D is undetermined. The sequence was collected from a young woman with Graves' hyperthyroidism. Sequencing was performed on blood. The CDR3 region has the DNA TGTGCCAGCAGCTTAGCGGCAGAAAGAACAGAAAAACTGTTTTTT. Its translation: CASSLAAERTEKLFF.